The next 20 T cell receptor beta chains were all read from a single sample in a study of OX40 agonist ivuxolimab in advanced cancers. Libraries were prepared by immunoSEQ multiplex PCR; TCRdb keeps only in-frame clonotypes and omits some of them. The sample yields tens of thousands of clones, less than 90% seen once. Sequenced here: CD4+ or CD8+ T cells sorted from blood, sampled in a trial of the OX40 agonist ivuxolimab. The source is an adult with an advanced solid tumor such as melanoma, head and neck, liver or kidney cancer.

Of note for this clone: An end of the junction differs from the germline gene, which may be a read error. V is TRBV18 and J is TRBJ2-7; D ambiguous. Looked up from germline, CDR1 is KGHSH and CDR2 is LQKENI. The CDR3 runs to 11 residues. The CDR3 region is CASSPGDEQYF. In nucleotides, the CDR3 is TGTGCCAGTTCACCGGGTGACGAGCAGTACTTC.

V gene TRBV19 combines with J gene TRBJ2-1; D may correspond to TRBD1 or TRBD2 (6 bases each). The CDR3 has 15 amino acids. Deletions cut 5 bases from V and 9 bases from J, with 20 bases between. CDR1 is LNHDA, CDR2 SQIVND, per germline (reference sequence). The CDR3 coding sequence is TGTGCCAGTAGTGTCGGGGGACTGTCAGGGGTTGAGCAGTTCTTC. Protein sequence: CASSVGGLSGVEQFF.

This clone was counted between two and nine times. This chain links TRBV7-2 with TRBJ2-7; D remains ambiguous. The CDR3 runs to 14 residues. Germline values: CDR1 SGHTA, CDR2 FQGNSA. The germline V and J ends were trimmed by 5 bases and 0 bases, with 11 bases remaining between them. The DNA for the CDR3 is TGTGCCAGCAGCCCACAAGCCAGCTCCTACGAGCAGTACTTC. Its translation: CASSPQASSYEQYF.

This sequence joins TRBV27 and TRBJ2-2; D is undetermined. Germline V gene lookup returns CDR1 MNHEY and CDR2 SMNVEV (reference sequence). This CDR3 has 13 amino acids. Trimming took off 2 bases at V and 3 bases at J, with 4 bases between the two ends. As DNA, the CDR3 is TGTGCCAGCAGTTTACAGGACACCGGGGAGCTGTTTTTT. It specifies CASSLQDTGELFF.

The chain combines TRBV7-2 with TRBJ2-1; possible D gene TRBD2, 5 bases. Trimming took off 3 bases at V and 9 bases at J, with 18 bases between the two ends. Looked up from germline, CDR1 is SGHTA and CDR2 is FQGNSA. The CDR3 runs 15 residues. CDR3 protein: CASSFGPTRIGEQFF. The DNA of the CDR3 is TGTGCCAGCAGCTTCGGTCCCACTAGAATCGGTGAGCAGTTCTTC.

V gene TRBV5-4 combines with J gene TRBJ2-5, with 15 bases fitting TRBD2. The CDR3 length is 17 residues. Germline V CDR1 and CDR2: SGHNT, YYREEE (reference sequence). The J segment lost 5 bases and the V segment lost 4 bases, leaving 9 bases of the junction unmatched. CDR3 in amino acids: CASSRRTSGGAGETQYF. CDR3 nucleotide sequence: TGTGCCAGCAGCCGAAGGACTAGCGGGGGGGCCGGGGAGACCCAGTACTTC.

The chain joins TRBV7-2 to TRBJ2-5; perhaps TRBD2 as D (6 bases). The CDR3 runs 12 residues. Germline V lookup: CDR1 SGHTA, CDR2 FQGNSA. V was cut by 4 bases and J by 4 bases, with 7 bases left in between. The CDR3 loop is CASSSGGETQYF. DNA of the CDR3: TGTGCCAGCAGCTCCGGGGGAGAGACCCAGTACTTC. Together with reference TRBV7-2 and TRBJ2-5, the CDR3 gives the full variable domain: GAGVSQSPSNKVTEKGKDVELRCDPISGHTALYWYRQSLGQGLEFLIYFQGNSAPDKSGLPSDRFSAERTGGSVSTLTIQRTQQEDSAVYLCASSSGGETQYFGPGTRLLVL.

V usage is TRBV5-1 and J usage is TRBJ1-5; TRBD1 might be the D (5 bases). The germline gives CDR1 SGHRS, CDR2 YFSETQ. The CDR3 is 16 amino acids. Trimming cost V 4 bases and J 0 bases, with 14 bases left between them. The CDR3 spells CASSPQPGDSNQPQHF. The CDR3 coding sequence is TGCGCCAGCAGCCCACAACCGGGGGATAGCAATCAGCCCCAGCATTTT.

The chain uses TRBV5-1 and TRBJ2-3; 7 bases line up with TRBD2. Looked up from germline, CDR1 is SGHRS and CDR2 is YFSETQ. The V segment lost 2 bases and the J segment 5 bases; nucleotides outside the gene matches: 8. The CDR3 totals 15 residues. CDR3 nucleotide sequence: TGCGCCAGCAGCTTAAACAGCGGGGCCATAGATACGCAGTATTTT. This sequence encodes CASSLNSGAIDTQYF.

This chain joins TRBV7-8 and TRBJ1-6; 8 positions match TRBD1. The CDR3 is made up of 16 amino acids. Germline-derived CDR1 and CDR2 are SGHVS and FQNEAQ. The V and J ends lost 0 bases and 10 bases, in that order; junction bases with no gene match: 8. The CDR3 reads CASSLAAGQGRSPLHF. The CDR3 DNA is TGTGCCAGCAGCTTAGCGGCAGGACAGGGCCGGTCACCCCTCCACTTT.

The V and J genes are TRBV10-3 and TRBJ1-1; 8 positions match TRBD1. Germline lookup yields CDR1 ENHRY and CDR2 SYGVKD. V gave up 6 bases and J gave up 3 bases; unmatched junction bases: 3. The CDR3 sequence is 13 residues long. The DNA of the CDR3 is TGTGCCATCAGGGACAGGGCGGACACTGAAGCTTTCTTT. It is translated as CAIRDRADTEAFF.

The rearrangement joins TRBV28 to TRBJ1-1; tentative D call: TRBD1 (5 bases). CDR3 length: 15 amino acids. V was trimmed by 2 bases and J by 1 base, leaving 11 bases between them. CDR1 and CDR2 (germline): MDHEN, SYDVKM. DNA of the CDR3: TGTGCCAGCAGTTTAGGCGGACACCCGAACACTGAAGCTTTCTTT. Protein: CASSLGGHPNTEAFF.

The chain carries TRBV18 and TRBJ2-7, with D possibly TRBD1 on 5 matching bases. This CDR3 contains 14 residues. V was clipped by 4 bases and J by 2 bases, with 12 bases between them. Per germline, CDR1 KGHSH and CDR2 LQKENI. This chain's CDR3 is CASSLTETAYEQYF. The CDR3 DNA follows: TGTGCCAGCTCACTGACAGAGACAGCCTACGAGCAGTACTTC. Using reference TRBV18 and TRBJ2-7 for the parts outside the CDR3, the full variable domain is NAGVMQNPRHLVRRRGQEARLRCSPMKGHSHVYWYRQLPEEGLKFMVYLQKENIIDESGMPKERFSAEFPKEGPSILRIQQVVRGDSAAYFCASSLTETAYEQYFGPGTRLTVT.

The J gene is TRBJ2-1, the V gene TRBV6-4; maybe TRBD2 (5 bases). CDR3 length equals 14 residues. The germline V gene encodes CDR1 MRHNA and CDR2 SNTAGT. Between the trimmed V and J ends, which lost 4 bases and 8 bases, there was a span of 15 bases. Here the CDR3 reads CASSVRVGFDEQFF. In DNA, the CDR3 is TGTGCCAGCAGTGTGAGGGTCGGGTTCGATGAGCAGTTCTTC.

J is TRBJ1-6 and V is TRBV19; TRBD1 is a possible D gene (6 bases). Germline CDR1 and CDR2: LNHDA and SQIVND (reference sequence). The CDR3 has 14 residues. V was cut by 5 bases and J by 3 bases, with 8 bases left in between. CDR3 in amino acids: CASSLGGYNSPLHF. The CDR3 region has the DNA TGTGCCAGTAGTTTAGGGGGCTATAATTCACCCCTCCACTTT.

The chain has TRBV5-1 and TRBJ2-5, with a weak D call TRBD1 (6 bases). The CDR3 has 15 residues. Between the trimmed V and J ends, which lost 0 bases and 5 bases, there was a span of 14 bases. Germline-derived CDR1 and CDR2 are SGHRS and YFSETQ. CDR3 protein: CASSLAMGARETQYF. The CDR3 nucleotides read TGCGCCAGCAGCTTGGCCATGGGGGCCCGGGAGACCCAGTACTTC.

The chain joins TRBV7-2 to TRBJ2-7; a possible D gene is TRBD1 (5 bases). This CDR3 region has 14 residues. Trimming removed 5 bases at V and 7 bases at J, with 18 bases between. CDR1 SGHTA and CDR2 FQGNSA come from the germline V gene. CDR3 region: CASSPEVGPGEQYF. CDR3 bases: TGTGCCAGCAGCCCAGAGGTGGGGCCTGGTGAGCAGTACTTC.

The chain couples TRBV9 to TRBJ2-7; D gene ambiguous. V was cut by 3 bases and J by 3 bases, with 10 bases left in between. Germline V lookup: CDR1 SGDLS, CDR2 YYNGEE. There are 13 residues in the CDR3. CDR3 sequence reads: CASSGQTGYEQYF. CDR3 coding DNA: TGTGCCAGCAGCGGGCAGACTGGCTACGAGCAGTACTTC.

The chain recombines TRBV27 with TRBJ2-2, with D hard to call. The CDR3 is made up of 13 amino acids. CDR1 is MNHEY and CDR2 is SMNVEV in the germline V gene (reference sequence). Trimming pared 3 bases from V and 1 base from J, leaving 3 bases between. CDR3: CASSLENTGELFF. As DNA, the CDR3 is TGTGCCAGCAGTTTGGAGAACACCGGGGAGCTGTTTTTT.

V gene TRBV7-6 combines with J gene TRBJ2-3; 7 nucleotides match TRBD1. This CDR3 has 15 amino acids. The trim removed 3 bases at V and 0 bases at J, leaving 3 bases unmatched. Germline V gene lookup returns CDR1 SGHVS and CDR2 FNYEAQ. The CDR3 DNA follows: TGTGCCAGCAGCTTTCGGACAGGCAGCACAGATACGCAGTATTTT. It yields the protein CASSFRTGSTDTQYF.